Following are 32 T cell receptor beta chains from one sample sequenced in a study of T cell responses to AZD1222 COVID-19 vaccine (dated by TCRdb to about 2021). In the paper's terms, the time point label means: about 28 days (+/-7) after the second vaccine dose. The library relied on the immunoSEQ multiplex PCR assay. The table was pulled from immuneACCESS by TCRdb, which kept in-frame rearrangements only. Such tables lose some clones; where checked, under half of the loss comes from unresolved V genes, and the rest has no known cause. This sample has over 90,000 clones in its table, and approximately 90% of those were observed once. The top ten constitute 3.1% of the sample. This specimen was peripheral blood, taken 28 days after the second AZD1222 dose. These receptors came from an adult who received the AZD1222 COVID-19 vaccine.

This chain joins TRBV27 and TRBJ2-1; D might be TRBD1 (6 bases). The germline V gene has CDR1 MNHEY and CDR2 SMNVEV (reference sequence). This CDR3 has 15 amino acids. V dropped 5 bases and J dropped 7 bases, with 18 bases sitting between them. The CDR3 sequence: CASSPDRRGSNEQFF. As DNA, the CDR3 is TGTGCCAGCAGTCCCGACAGGAGAGGAAGTAATGAGCAGTTCTTC.

The chain carries TRBV11-1 and TRBJ2-7; 10 bases fit TRBD1. This CDR3 spans 15 amino acids. Germline V gene data show CDR1 as SGHAT and CDR2 as FQDESV (reference sequence). V lost 3 bases and J lost 4; bases outside the gene matches: 6. This CDR3 is CASSLTGGGTYEQYF. In DNA, the CDR3 is TGTGCCAGCAGCTTGACAGGGGGCGGAACTTACGAGCAGTACTTC.

CDR3 DNA: TGTGCCAGCAGTGAAGAAAGGGGGCCTAACTATGGCTACACCTTC. Translating gives CASSEERGPNYGYTF. This rearrangement joins TRBV2 to TRBJ1-2; the match to TRBD1 covers 7 bases. The CDR3 totals 15 residues. V was pared by 1 base and J by 0 bases, with 2 bases of the junction left unmatched. CDR1 is SNHLY, CDR2 FYNNEI, per germline.

The rearrangement links TRBV7-9 to TRBJ2-5, with 9 bases lining up with TRBD2. Germline values: CDR1 SEHNR, CDR2 FQNEAQ (reference sequence). The CDR3 extends over 16 amino acids. V was clipped by 2 bases and J by 2 bases; unmatched bases: 6. The CDR3 sequence: CASSLRTSAVQETQYF. The CDR3 region has the DNA TGTGCCAGCAGCTTAAGGACTAGCGCGGTTCAAGAGACCCAGTACTTC.

The chain recombines TRBV5-6 with TRBJ1-2; the D is unclear. V was trimmed by 4 bases and J by 3 bases, leaving 13 bases between them. The CDR3 is 14 amino acids. Germline CDR1 SGHDT, CDR2 YYEEEE. The CDR3 here is CASSRTRVDYGYTF. CDR3 bases: TGTGCCAGCAGCAGGACCAGAGTGGACTATGGCTACACCTTC.

The chain uses TRBV9 and TRBJ2-2, with TRBD2 as a possible D gene (5 bases). CDR1 is SGDLS and CDR2 is YYNGEE in the germline V gene. The CDR3 is 16 residues long. Trimming pared 0 bases from V and 3 bases from J, leaving 12 bases between. The CDR3 DNA reads TGTGCCAGCAGCGTAGACGAGGGATGGGACACCGGGGAGCTGTTTTTT. Its protein is CASSVDEGWDTGELFF.

The chain carries TRBV4-2 and TRBJ2-4; D might be TRBD2 (5 bases). Trimming removed 0 bases from V and 4 bases from J, with 10 bases in between. CDR1 and CDR2 from the germline V gene are LGHNA and YNFKEQ. CDR3 length: 15 amino acids. Here the CDR3 reads CASSQDLSGKNIQYF. In nucleotides, the CDR3 is TGTGCCAGCAGCCAAGATTTGTCGGGGAAAAACATTCAGTACTTC.

J is TRBJ2-5 and V is TRBV5-8; a possible D gene is TRBD1 (6 bases). Trimming shortened V by 5 bases and J by 4 bases, and 15 bases separated the two germline ends. Germline V gives CDR1 SGHTS, CDR2 YDEGEE. The CDR3 is 14 residues long. CDR3 residues: CASRPYRDGETQYF. DNA for the CDR3: TGTGCCAGCAGGCCTTACAGGGACGGAGAGACCCAGTACTTC.

This clone is a singleton in its sample. The CDR3 DNA follows: TGTGCCAGCAGGACGAACACGGGGCAGGGGGCTTACGAGCAGTACTTC. As protein: CASRTNTGQGAYEQYF. This chain links TRBV27 with TRBJ2-7; 8 positions match TRBD1. The trim removed 6 bases at V and 4 bases at J, leaving 14 bases unmatched. The CDR3 contains 16 residues. Germline V gene lookup returns CDR1 MNHEY and CDR2 SMNVEV (reference sequence).

The gene calls are TRBV4-3 and TRBJ2-3; D not resolved. This CDR3 comprises 17 residues. Per the germline V gene, CDR1 is LGHNA and CDR2 is YSLEER. Trimming shortened V by 0 bases and J by 2 bases, and 15 bases separated the two germline ends. Here the CDR3 DNA reads TGCGCCAGCAGCCAAGATCTCGCCTCTACGCCCACAGATACGCAGTATTTT. This codes for CASSQDLASTPTDTQYF.

This clone has just one count. The chain links TRBV11-3 to TRBJ2-2; D is undetermined. V was cut by 6 bases and J by 7 bases, with 9 bases left in between. CDR1 and CDR2 (germline): SGHNT, YENEEA. The CDR3 runs to 12 residues. DNA for the CDR3: TGTGCCAGCAGTGAAACGGGCGGGGAGCTGTTTTTT. Translation: CASSETGGELFF.

The chain combines TRBV12-3 or TRBV12-4 with TRBJ1-1, with TRBD1 identical over 7 bases. This CDR3 is 13 amino acids long. V dropped 5 bases and J dropped 8; count of bases not matched to a gene: 8. The DNA of the CDR3 is TGTGCCAGCAGTCTTAACAGGGGTCGCGAAGCTTTCTTT. Amino acid sequence: CASSLNRGREAFF.

This clone was picked up one time. This chain connects TRBV6-5 to TRBJ1-1; TRBD1 is a possible D gene (5 bases). Germline CDR1 reads MNHEY; CDR2 reads SVGAGI. This CDR3 contains 15 residues. Trimming cost V 4 bases and J 4 bases, with 16 bases left between them. The CDR3: CASSSSWGSGTEAFF. CDR3 bases: TGTGCCAGCAGTTCCTCTTGGGGGTCGGGCACTGAAGCTTTCTTT.

The V gene is TRBV12-3 or TRBV12-4, the J gene TRBJ1-1; unclear D gene. V shed 6 bases and J shed 0 bases, with 2 bases lying between them. This CDR3 region has 11 residues. The CDR3 is CASRLNTEAFF. In DNA, the CDR3 is TGTGCCAGCAGATTGAACACTGAAGCTTTCTTT.

The V call is TRBV18, the J call TRBJ1-1, with D possibly TRBD1 on 5 matching bases. Deletions cut 3 bases from V and 1 base from J, with 9 bases between. In germline, CDR1 is KGHSH, CDR2 LQKENI. CDR3 length: 14 amino acids. The CDR3 coding sequence is TGTGCCAGCTCACCGGACACCCAGAACACTGAAGCTTTCTTT. It yields the protein CASSPDTQNTEAFF.

The chain combines TRBV19 with TRBJ2-1; D not certain. With 3 bases removed from V and 3 bases from J, the gap between germline ends came to 6 bases. Germline CDR1 is LNHDA and CDR2 is SQIVND (reference sequence). The CDR3 is made up of 13 amino acids. The CDR3 nucleotides read TGTGCCAGTAGTATTCCGGACTACAATGAGCAGTTCTTC. It encodes CASSIPDYNEQFF.

The chain links TRBV5-1 to TRBJ1-6, with D unresolved. This CDR3 spans 13 amino acids. Trimming removed 0 bases from V and 5 bases from J, with 3 bases in between. CDR1 is SGHRS, CDR2 YFSETQ, per germline. The CDR3 spells CASSLGDNSPLHF. In nucleotides, the CDR3 is TGCGCCAGCAGCTTGGGAGATAATTCACCCCTCCACTTT. The full variable domain, rest sourced from reference TRBV5-1 and TRBJ1-6, is KAGVTQTPRYLIKTRGQQVTLSCSPISGHRSVSWYQQTPGQGLQFLFEYFSETQRNKGNFPGRFSGRQFSNSRSEMNVSTLELGDSALYLCASSLGDNSPLHFGNGTRLTVT.

The V call is TRBV2, the J call TRBJ2-1; 12 nucleotides agree with TRBD2. V gave up 2 bases and J gave up 7 bases; unmatched junction bases: 3. The germline V gene has CDR1 SNHLY and CDR2 FYNNEI. This CDR3 comprises 15 residues. The CDR3 region is CASSETSGGPNEQFF. CDR3 DNA: TGTGCCAGCAGTGAAACTAGCGGGGGGCCAAATGAGCAGTTCTTC.

J is TRBJ2-3 and V is TRBV7-9; D not certain. V gave up 3 bases and J gave up 4 bases, with 5 bases separating them. The CDR3 covers 12 residues. Germline CDR1 reads SEHNR; CDR2 reads FQNEAQ (reference sequence). In nucleotides, the CDR3 is TGTGCCAGCAGCTTCTGGCCAGATACGCAGTATTTT. Amino acids: CASSFWPDTQYF.

V usage is TRBV7-2 and J usage is TRBJ1-2; D is undetermined. Germline V lookup: CDR1 SGHTA, CDR2 FQGNSA. The CDR3 consists of 13 residues. V gave up 2 bases and J gave up 5 bases, with 9 bases separating them. CDR3 in amino acids: CASSLSRIYGYTF. The DNA for the CDR3 is TGTGCCAGCAGCTTATCCCGGATTTATGGCTACACCTTC.

The V gene is TRBV28, the J gene TRBJ1-2; D not resolved. Trimming removed 6 bases from V and 4 bases from J, with 9 bases in between. Per germline, CDR1 MDHEN and CDR2 SYDVKM. The CDR3 has 12 residues. CDR3 nucleotide sequence: TGTGCCAGCAGAGCTCTTTCCTATGGCTACACCTTC. This encodes CASRALSYGYTF.

This chain uses TRBV11-3 with TRBJ2-3; D is undetermined. V lost 4 bases to trimming and J lost 0 bases, with 11 bases between them. CDR3 length equals 15 residues. Germline CDR1 and CDR2: SGHNT and YENEEA. The CDR3 DNA is TGTGCCAGCAGCTCCAAGGGCCCTAGCACAGATACGCAGTATTTT. Amino acids: CASSSKGPSTDTQYF. Supplemented by reference TRBV11-3 and TRBJ2-3, the full variable domain reads EAGVVQSPRYKIIEKKQPVAFWCNPISGHNTLYWYLQNLGQGPELLIRYENEEAVDDSQLPKDRFSAERLKGVDSTLKIQPAELGDSAVYLCASSSKGPSTDTQYFGPGTRLTVL.

This sequence joins TRBV5-5 and TRBJ2-7; 9 bases fit TRBD2. The CDR3 runs to 15 residues. The V gene's germline CDR1 is SGHKS and CDR2 YYEKEE (reference sequence). Unmatched junction bases numbered 4, after V lost 0 bases and J lost 3 bases. CDR3: CASSLVAGDVYEQYF. CDR3 DNA: TGTGCCAGCAGCTTGGTAGCGGGGGATGTCTACGAGCAGTACTTC.

This sequence joins TRBV3-1 (or the pseudogene TRBV3-2) and TRBJ1-2; TRBD1 aligns across 7 bases. Trimming removed 0 bases from V and 0 bases from J; junction bases left unmatched: 13. The CDR3 extends over 19 amino acids. Looked up from germline, CDR1 is LGHDT and CDR2 is YNNKEL (reference sequence). The CDR3 region is CASSQEGEWWGTANYGYTF. The DNA for the CDR3 is TGTGCCAGCAGCCAAGAAGGGGAATGGTGGGGGACAGCTAACTATGGCTACACCTTC.

The gene calls are TRBV6-1 and TRBJ1-1, with D perhaps matching TRBD1 (6 bases). Trimming cost V 4 bases and J 8 bases, with 26 bases left between them. Germline assignment: CDR1 MNHNS and CDR2 SASEGT. This CDR3 is 17 amino acids long. The CDR3 DNA reads TGTGCCAGCAGTGCGCCGGGACACCTACGCCCTCAGGGGGAAGCTTTCTTT. Residues: CASSAPGHLRPQGEAFF.

V is TRBV6-5 and J is TRBJ1-1; D ambiguous. The length of the CDR3 is 11 residues. CDR1 is MNHEY and CDR2 is SVGAGI in the germline V gene. Trimming removed 5 bases at V and 3 bases at J, with 4 bases between. The CDR3 reads CASSSYTEAFF. CDR3 sequence (DNA): TGTGCCAGCAGTAGTTACACTGAAGCTTTCTTT.

The chain employs TRBV5-6 and TRBJ1-4; weak D call: TRBD1 (5 bases). Germline V gives CDR1 SGHDT, CDR2 YYEEEE. V was shortened by 2 bases and J by 7 bases, with 12 bases between the two germline ends. This CDR3 has 14 amino acids. CDR3 loop: CASSFGGGSEKLFF. CDR3 coding DNA: TGTGCCAGCAGCTTCGGGGGTGGAAGTGAAAAACTGTTTTTT.

The chain is built from TRBV7-8 and TRBJ2-2, with 9 bases matching TRBD2. With V trimmed by 3 bases and J by 8 bases, 7 bases remained unmatched. The CDR3 covers 15 residues. The germline CDR1 and CDR2 sequences are SGHVS and FQNEAQ. The CDR3 nucleotides are TGTGCCAGCAGCTTTAGCGCGGGGGGGCCGGGGGAGCTGTTTTTT. This codes for CASSFSAGGPGELFF.

This rearrangement joins TRBV5-5 to TRBJ2-4; 12 bases line up with TRBD2. Germline V CDR1 and CDR2: SGHKS, YYEKEE (reference sequence). The CDR3 length is 16 residues. V dropped 4 bases and J dropped 1; count of bases not matched to a gene: 3. The CDR3 loop reads CASSILAGGAKNIQYF. CDR3 sequence (DNA): TGTGCCAGCAGCATTCTAGCGGGAGGGGCCAAAAACATTCAGTACTTC.

The chain employs TRBV7-9 and TRBJ1-3; D call uncertain. Between the trimmed V and J ends, which lost 3 bases and 2 bases, there was a span of 11 bases. CDR1 and CDR2 (germline): SEHNR, FQNEAQ (reference sequence). The CDR3 has 15 residues. DNA of the CDR3: TGTGCCAGCAGCTTCGGCGCCCCCGCTGGAAACACCATATATTTT. It is translated as CASSFGAPAGNTIYF.

The CDR3 reads CASSQEPGADTQYF. The DNA of the CDR3 is TGTGCCAGCAGCCAAGAGCCAGGAGCAGATACGCAGTATTTT. V usage is TRBV4-2 and J usage is TRBJ2-3; D not resolved. Per germline, CDR1 LGHNA and CDR2 YNFKEQ. V was shortened by 0 bases and J by 4 bases, with 8 bases between the two germline ends. The length of the CDR3 is 14 residues.

J is TRBJ1-1 and V is TRBV5-4; no firm D call. Germline V gene lookup returns CDR1 SGHNT and CDR2 YYREEE (reference sequence). The V end was cut by 4 bases, the J end by 7 bases, with 17 bases between. This CDR3 is built from 14 residues. The CDR3 DNA is TGTGCCAGCAGCGTGGGCGTCGGGGTATATGAAGCTTTCTTT. Protein sequence: CASSVGVGVYEAFF.